A selection of T cell receptor beta chains follows, all from one sample in a study of shared clonotypes between healthy human individuals. Data came from immunoSEQ multiplex PCR; TCRdb stores just in-frame clones and leaves some out. The sample shows under 1,900,000 clones, just under 99% of them seen only once. Sequencing used naive CD4+ T cells sorted from blood. Source of these receptors: a man aged 25 to 40 in good health. CDR3s include the opening cysteine and the closing phenylalanine or tryptophan. The D gene is left open where the match is weak. Only some rows state a clone size, as once, few, many or a class for expanded clones.

v_call	j_call	clone_size	d_call	cdr3_nt	cdr3_aa
TRBV28	TRBJ2-1	-	-	TGTGCCACTGGGCGGTACCTGTTTACCAATGAGCAGTTCTTC	CATGRYLFTNEQFF
TRBV6-1	TRBJ2-1	-	TRBD2	TGTGCCAGCAGTGGCCCCACTAGCGGGAGAAGTTCGTACAATGAGCAGTTCTTC	CASSGPTSGRSSYNEQFF
TRBV5-1	TRBJ2-5	-	-	TGCGCCAGCAGTAAGGGAATGCAGTCAAAGGAAGAGACCCAGTACTTC	CASSKGMQSKEETQYF
TRBV5-4	TRBJ1-1	-	-	TGTGCCAGCAGTTCAAACACTGAAGCTTTCTTT	CASSSNTEAFF
TRBV6-1	TRBJ2-3	-	TRBD2	TGTGCCAGCAGTGGACTAGCGGGGACGGCTAGCACAGATACGCAGTATTTT	CASSGLAGTASTDTQYF
TRBV11-2	TRBJ2-3	-	-	TGTGCCAGCAGACTCCGGGAAACAGATACGCAGTATTTT	CASRLRETDTQYF
TRBV20-1	TRBJ2-7	-	TRBD2	TGCAGGGGAGGGGTATCCGACGAGCAGTACTTC	CRGGVSDEQYF
TRBV5-4	TRBJ1-1	-	-	TGTGCCAGCAGCTTCCTTCCCCGGGAGAGGGCTTTCTTT	CASSFLPRERAFF
TRBV7-3	TRBJ2-7	-	-	TGTGCCAGCAGCCCGGAGCCGGGTCGGTCATACGAGCAGTACTTC	CASSPEPGRSYEQYF
TRBV27	TRBJ1-2	-	-	TGTGCCAGCAGTCGGTGGGGCGATCATGGCTACACCTTC	CASSRWGDHGYTF
TRBV30	TRBJ1-2	once	-	TGTGCCTGGACAACGCTAGGTTTAGGAGGCTACACCTTC	CAWTTLGLGGYTF
TRBV19	TRBJ1-5	-	-	TGTGCCAGTAGTATTGCCGGGTTGCGCAATCAGCCCCAGCATTTT	CASSIAGLRNQPQHF
TRBV4-3	TRBJ2-3	-	TRBD1	TGCGCCAGCAGCCATGCGACAGGGACCTTCGATACGCAGTATTTT	CASSHATGTFDTQYF
TRBV7-6	TRBJ2-7	-	TRBD1	TGTGCCAGCAGCTTAGCCGGGACAGGAGCCTACGAGCAGTACTTC	CASSLAGTGAYEQYF
TRBV11-2	TRBJ2-7	-	TRBD1	TGTGCCAGCAGCTTAGTACAGGGGTACGAGCAGTACTTC	CASSLVQGYEQYF
TRBV28	TRBJ2-2	once	TRBD1	TGTGCCAGCTCACATTTTCAGGGGGCAACCGGGGAGCTGTTTTTT	CASSHFQGATGELFF
TRBV19	TRBJ1-1	once	TRBD1	TGTGCCAGTAGTTCCTACAGGGGGTCCATGAAAGCTTTCTTT	CASSSYRGSMKAFF
TRBV25-1	TRBJ2-7	once	TRBD1	TGTGCCAGCAGCAAGGGGGCGAACGAGCAGTACTTC	CASSKGANEQYF
TRBV5-6	TRBJ2-3	-	TRBD2	TGTGCCAGCAGTCCATTAGCGGGAGGTGTCGCAGATACGCAGTATTTT	CASSPLAGGVADTQYF
TRBV14	TRBJ2-7	-	-	TGTGCCAGCAGCCAAGATCTCCCGGGGGAGCAGTACTTC	CASSQDLPGEQYF
TRBV7-8	TRBJ2-5	-	-	TGTGCCAGCAGCCAGAGGGGCGGGGACCAAGAGACCCAGTACTTC	CASSQRGGDQETQYF
TRBV20-1	TRBJ1-1	-	-	TGCAGTGCTAGGGGGGGGACTGAAGCTTTCTTT	CSARGGTEAFF
TRBV5-1	TRBJ2-7	once	-	TGCGCCAGCAGCTTGAGACCTAAACCAGTCACCCTCTTTTGGGAGCAGTACTTC	CASSLRPKPVTLFWEQYF
TRBV9	TRBJ2-7	-	-	TGTGCCAGCAGCGTAGAGGCGGGAAGGGGCGAGCAGTACTTC	CASSVEAGRGEQYF
TRBV29-1	TRBJ2-7	-	-	TGCAGCGTTGAGGACACGGTCGACTCCTACGAGCAGTACTTC	CSVEDTVDSYEQYF
TRBV6-6	TRBJ2-3	once	TRBD2	TGTGCCAGCAGTTACAGAGCGGGAGGCTCAGATACGCAGTATTTT	CASSYRAGGSDTQYF
TRBV10-1	TRBJ1-1	-	-	TGCGCCAGCAGAGGACAGCCGAACACTGAAGCTTTCTTT	CASRGQPNTEAFF
TRBV11-2	TRBJ2-7	once	-	TGTGCCAGCAGCCCTCCCGCGGGGCGGTCAACCTACGAGCAGTACTTC	CASSPPAGRSTYEQYF
TRBV5-5	TRBJ1-4	-	-	TGTGCCAGCAGCTTGGTGACTGTTGAAAAACTGTTTTTT	CASSLVTVEKLFF